This T cell receptor (beta chain) was sequenced during a study of T cells in Graves' hyperthyroidism and ophthalmopathy. Notes on the study in general: Also found in blood were most expanded thyroid clonotypes above 0.001.

It was uncontrolled infection, other autoimmune disease, pregnancy or lactation that excluded patients. There are 15 residues in the CDR3. Germline CDR1 SGHRS, CDR2 YFSETQ. Deletions cut 5 bases from V and 1 base from J, with 16 bases between. On this clonotype itself: Its antigen remains unknown.

RNA transcripts served as the template for amplifying TCR beta CDR3 regions. The HTBI primer set served for first-round RT-PCR of the TCR CDR3. MiXCR, applied by TCRdb to the multiplex PCR reads, yields one record per CDR3 protein. The sample has around 380,000 distinct CDR3 sequences; roughly 13% are singletons. The sample taken for sequencing was blood. The source of this sequence is a man aged 30 to 45 with Graves' hyperthyroidism that later progressed to Graves' ophthalmopathy. The chain combines TRBV5-1 with TRBJ2-7; the D call may be TRBD1 or TRBD2 (5 bases each). In DNA, the CDR3 is TGCGCCAGCAGACTAACCGGGACGTCATCCTACGAGCAGTACTTC. It translates to CASRLTGTSSYEQYF.